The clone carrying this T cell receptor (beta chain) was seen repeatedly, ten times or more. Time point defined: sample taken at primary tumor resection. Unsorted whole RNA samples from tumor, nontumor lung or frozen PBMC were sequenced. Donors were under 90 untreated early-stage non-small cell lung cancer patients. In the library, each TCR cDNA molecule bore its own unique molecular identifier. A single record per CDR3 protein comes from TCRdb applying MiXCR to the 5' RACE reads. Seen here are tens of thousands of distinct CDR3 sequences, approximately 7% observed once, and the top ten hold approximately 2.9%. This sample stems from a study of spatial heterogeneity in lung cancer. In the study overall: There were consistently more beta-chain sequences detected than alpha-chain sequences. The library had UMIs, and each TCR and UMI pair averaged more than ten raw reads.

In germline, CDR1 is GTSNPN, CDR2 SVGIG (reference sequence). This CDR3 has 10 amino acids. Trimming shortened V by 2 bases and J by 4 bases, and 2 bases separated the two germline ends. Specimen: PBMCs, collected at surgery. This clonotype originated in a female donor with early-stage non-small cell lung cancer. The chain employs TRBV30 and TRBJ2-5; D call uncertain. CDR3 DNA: TGTGCCTGGAGTCGAGAGACCCAGTACTTC. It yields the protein CAWSRETQYF. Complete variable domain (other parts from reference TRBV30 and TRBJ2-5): SQTIHQWPATLVQPVGSPLSLECTVEGTSNPNLYWYRQAAGRGLQLLFYSVGIGQISSEVPQNLSASRPQDRQFILSSKKLLLSDSGFYLCAWSRETQYFGPGTRLLVL.